These 3 T cell receptor beta chains were all obtained from the same sample, sequenced in a study of T-cell reconstitution after alpha-beta-depleted transplantation in children. This sample's TCRbeta library carried unique molecular identifier barcodes. One entry per CDR3 protein results from TCRdb running MiXCR on the PCR reads. This sample carries some 200,000 distinct CDR3 sequences, approximately 14% of them seen once, and the ten largest clones take 13%. The starting material was PBMCs from the stem cell graft donor, obtained from the stem cell graft. Every receptor here comes from a human donor who donated a stem cell graft to a child with acute lymphoblastic leukemia.

This clonotype has a count of ten or more. This rearrangement joins TRBV5-5 to TRBJ1-1, with TRBD1 as a possible D gene (5 bases). V was shortened by 4 bases and J by 2 bases, with 12 bases between the two germline ends. The CDR3 totals 14 residues. CDR1 and CDR2 from the germline V gene are SGHKS and YYEKEE (reference sequence). The CDR3 sequence is CASSDGGGNTEAFF. DNA of the CDR3: TGTGCCAGCAGCGACGGCGGGGGTAACACTGAAGCTTTCTTT.

This clonotype was counted between two and nine times. This chain uses TRBV14 with TRBJ2-5; TRBD2 matches 9 bases. The CDR3 totals 17 residues. V was clipped by 0 bases and J by 7 bases; unmatched bases: 12. From germline, CDR1 is SGHDN and CDR2 FVKESK. The CDR3 DNA reads TGTGCCAGCAGCCAAGACCGGGGACTAGCCCGCCTGGGGACCCAGTACTTC. Its translation is CASSQDRGLARLGTQYF.

This clonotype was seen ten or more times. The chain's CDR3 is CSAREDLDYGYTF. The DNA for the CDR3 is TGCAGTGCTAGAGAGGACCTGGACTATGGCTACACCTTC. The chain employs TRBV20-1 and TRBJ1-2; D remains ambiguous. This CDR3 has 13 residues. Germline V CDR1 and CDR2: DFQATT, SNEGSKA (reference sequence). Trimming removed 0 bases from V and 3 bases from J, with 8 bases in between.